This T cell receptor beta chain was recorded in a study of T cell responses to AZD1222 COVID-19 vaccine. V shed 3 bases, J shed 7 bases, and the junction held 7 bases outside the gene matches. This CDR3 comprises 15 residues. Germline V gene data show CDR1 as SGDLS and CDR2 as YYNGEE. Here immunoSEQ multiplex PCR was the method, and the copy in TCRdb shows in-frame clones only, minus some. The repertoire holds more than 60,000 clones, with 85% as singletons. V gene TRBV9 combines with J gene TRBJ1-4; 9 bases line up with TRBD1. This TCR came from an adult in good health. Sequencing was performed on peripheral blood, taken on day 0 of AZD1222 vaccination. The CDR3 sequence: CASSAGQGKGEKLFF. Here the CDR3 DNA reads TGTGCCAGCAGCGCCGGACAGGGGAAGGGTGAAAAACTGTTTTTT.